The rows below give T cell receptor beta chains drawn from one sample of a study of cytomegalovirus exposure and HLA in healthy donors. The table came from immunoSEQ multiplex PCR; TCRdb's copy has only in-frame clones and leaves some out. This table has roughly 110,000 clones, around 77% appearing once. The sequenced sample consisted of PBMCs. These receptors all come from a woman aged 25 to 45 in good health and CMV-seropositive. Each CDR3 is given with its conserved first and last residue. D genes are given only for firm matches. Rows give clone size only sometimes, using once, few, many, or a class for an expanded clone.

clone_size: NA
d_call: NA
j_call: TRBJ1-1
v_call: TRBV2
cdr3_nt: TGTGCCAGCAGAACAGGGAGCACTGAAGCTTTCTTT
cdr3_aa: CASRTGSTEAFF

clone_size: once
d_call: NA
j_call: TRBJ2-5
v_call: TRBV11-3
cdr3_nt: TGTGCCAGCAGCTTATCGGTTGAGACCCAGTACTTC
cdr3_aa: CASSLSVETQYF

clone_size: NA
d_call: TRBD1
j_call: TRBJ1-2
v_call: TRBV5-1
cdr3_nt: TGCGCCAGCAGCCTGGGACAGGGGGCGAACTATGGCTACACCTTC
cdr3_aa: CASSLGQGANYGYTF

clone_size: NA
d_call: TRBD1
j_call: TRBJ1-2
v_call: TRBV30
cdr3_nt: TGTGCCTGGCAACAGGGGCCTAGCTACACCTTC
cdr3_aa: CAWQQGPSYTF

clone_size: few
d_call: NA
j_call: TRBJ1-1
v_call: TRBV27
cdr3_nt: TGTGCCAGCAGTCCGGACAGCAGAATAGCTTTCTTT
cdr3_aa: CASSPDSRIAFF

clone_size: NA
d_call: TRBD1
j_call: TRBJ1-1
v_call: TRBV7-9
cdr3_nt: TGTGCCAGCAGCTCTAGGACAGGCGTCGAAGCTTTCTTT
cdr3_aa: CASSSRTGVEAFF

clone_size: NA
d_call: TRBD1
j_call: TRBJ1-2
v_call: TRBV5-4
cdr3_nt: TGTGCCAGCAGCAGGGACAGGGCGGATGATGGCTACACCTTC
cdr3_aa: CASSRDRADDGYTF

clone_size: NA
d_call: NA
j_call: TRBJ1-5
v_call: TRBV28
cdr3_nt: TGTGCCAGCTACGACAGGAATCAGCCCCAGCATTTT
cdr3_aa: CASYDRNQPQHF

clone_size: NA
d_call: TRBD1
j_call: TRBJ1-1
v_call: TRBV6-5
cdr3_nt: TGTGCCAGCAGTTACTCGACAGGGGGGAAAGCTTTCTTT
cdr3_aa: CASSYSTGGKAFF

clone_size: few
d_call: NA
j_call: TRBJ1-1
v_call: TRBV19
cdr3_nt: TGTGCCAGTAGTATTCTCAGGAACACTGAAGCTTTCTTT
cdr3_aa: CASSILRNTEAFF

clone_size: NA
d_call: NA
j_call: TRBJ2-3
v_call: TRBV10-3
cdr3_nt: TGTGCCTACCGACAGATAAGCACAGATACGCAGTATTTT
cdr3_aa: CAYRQISTDTQYF

clone_size: NA
d_call: NA
j_call: TRBJ1-5
v_call: TRBV5-1
cdr3_nt: TGCGCCAGCAGCCCAGACAGGCCAGATCAGCCCCAGCATTTT
cdr3_aa: CASSPDRPDQPQHF

clone_size: NA
d_call: NA
j_call: TRBJ1-2
v_call: TRBV25-1
cdr3_nt: TGTGCCAGCAAAGGCAGCGCTGTCTATGGCTACACCTTC
cdr3_aa: CASKGSAVYGYTF

clone_size: NA
d_call: TRBD1
j_call: TRBJ2-5
v_call: TRBV11-2
cdr3_nt: TGTGCCAGCAGCCCCGAGTGGGTGGACAGGGATAAAGAGACCCAGTACTTC
cdr3_aa: CASSPEWVDRDKETQYF

clone_size: NA
d_call: TRBD1
j_call: TRBJ2-1
v_call: TRBV2
cdr3_nt: TGTGCCAGCAGTATCGGGGACAGGGGCAATGAGCAGTTCTTC
cdr3_aa: CASSIGDRGNEQFF

clone_size: NA
d_call: NA
j_call: TRBJ2-7
v_call: TRBV4-1
cdr3_nt: TGCGCCAGCAGCCACCGTTTCGAGGGCGCCTACGAGCAGTACTTC
cdr3_aa: CASSHRFEGAYEQYF

clone_size: NA
d_call: TRBD1
j_call: TRBJ1-3
v_call: TRBV6-5
cdr3_nt: TGTGCCAGCAACCGGGCAGGGGGGGGAAACACCATATATTTT
cdr3_aa: CASNRAGGGNTIYF

clone_size: NA
d_call: TRBD2
j_call: TRBJ2-1
v_call: TRBV7-9
cdr3_nt: TGTGCCAGCAGCCCCATGGGGACTAGCGGTAACAATGAGCAGTTCTTC
cdr3_aa: CASSPMGTSGNNEQFF

clone_size: NA
d_call: NA
j_call: TRBJ1-2
v_call: TRBV30
cdr3_nt: TGTGCCTGGAGTGCCCAGACAGTATATCATGGCTACACCTTC
cdr3_aa: CAWSAQTVYHGYTF

clone_size: NA
d_call: NA
j_call: TRBJ1-2
v_call: TRBV30
cdr3_nt: TGTGCCTGGAGCGAAGGTGGGGGCGCTTATGGCTACACCTTC
cdr3_aa: CAWSEGGGAYGYTF

clone_size: NA
d_call: NA
j_call: TRBJ2-1
v_call: TRBV2
cdr3_nt: TGTGCCAGCAGTGTGATACAGGGTTATGAGCAGTTCTTC
cdr3_aa: CASSVIQGYEQFF

clone_size: NA
d_call: TRBD2
j_call: TRBJ2-7
v_call: TRBV2
cdr3_nt: TGTGCCAGCAGTGAATCAGTATGGGGGGGGTCCTACGAGCAGTACTTC
cdr3_aa: CASSESVWGGSYEQYF

clone_size: NA
d_call: NA
j_call: TRBJ1-5
v_call: TRBV27
cdr3_nt: TGTGCCAGCAGTTTAATGGCACATCAGCCCCAGCATTTT
cdr3_aa: CASSLMAHQPQHF

clone_size: NA
d_call: TRBD1
j_call: TRBJ2-2
v_call: TRBV6-5
cdr3_nt: TGTGCCAGCCTCCAGACAGGGTGGGCCGGGGAGCTGTTTTTT
cdr3_aa: CASLQTGWAGELFF

clone_size: NA
d_call: NA
j_call: TRBJ1-2
v_call: TRBV7-9
cdr3_nt: TGTGCCAGCAGCTTACCTCAGGGCGGCTACACCTTC
cdr3_aa: CASSLPQGGYTF

clone_size: NA
d_call: TRBD1
j_call: TRBJ1-5
v_call: TRBV2
cdr3_nt: TGTGCCAGCAGGGGACAGAGCAATCAGCCCCAGCATTTT
cdr3_aa: CASRGQSNQPQHF

clone_size: NA
d_call: TRBD1
j_call: TRBJ2-7
v_call: TRBV6-5
cdr3_nt: TGTGCCAGCAGGTACGGGACAGGAACCTACGAGCAGTACTTC
cdr3_aa: CASRYGTGTYEQYF

clone_size: NA
d_call: TRBD2
j_call: TRBJ2-1
v_call: TRBV19
cdr3_nt: TGTGCCAGTAGTAGGCCGGGACTAATCTACAATGAGCAGTTCTTC
cdr3_aa: CASSRPGLIYNEQFF

clone_size: NA
d_call: TRBD1
j_call: TRBJ1-2
v_call: TRBV27
cdr3_nt: TGTGCCAGCAGACCCGGACAGGGCTATGGCTACACCTTC
cdr3_aa: CASRPGQGYGYTF